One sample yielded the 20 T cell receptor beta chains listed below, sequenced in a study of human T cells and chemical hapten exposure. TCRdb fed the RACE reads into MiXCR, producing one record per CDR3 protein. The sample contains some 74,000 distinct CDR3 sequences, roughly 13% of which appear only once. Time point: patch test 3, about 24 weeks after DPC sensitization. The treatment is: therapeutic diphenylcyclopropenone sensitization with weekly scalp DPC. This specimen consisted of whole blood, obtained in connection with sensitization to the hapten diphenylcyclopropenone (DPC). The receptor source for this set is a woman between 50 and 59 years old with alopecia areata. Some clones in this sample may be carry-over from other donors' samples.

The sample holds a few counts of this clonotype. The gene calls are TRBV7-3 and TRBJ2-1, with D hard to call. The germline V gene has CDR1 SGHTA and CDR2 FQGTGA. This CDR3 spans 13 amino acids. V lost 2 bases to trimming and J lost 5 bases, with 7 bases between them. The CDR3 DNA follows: TGTGCCAGCAGCTTATCCTGGGACAATGAGCAGTTCTTC. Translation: CASSLSWDNEQFF.

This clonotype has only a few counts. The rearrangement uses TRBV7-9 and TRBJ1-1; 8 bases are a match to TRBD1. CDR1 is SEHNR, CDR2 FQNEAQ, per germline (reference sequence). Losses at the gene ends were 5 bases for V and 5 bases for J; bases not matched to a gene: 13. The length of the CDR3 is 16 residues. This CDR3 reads CASSPRRTGYATEAFF. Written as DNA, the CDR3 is TGTGCCAGCAGCCCCCGCCGGACAGGGTATGCGACTGAAGCTTTCTTT.

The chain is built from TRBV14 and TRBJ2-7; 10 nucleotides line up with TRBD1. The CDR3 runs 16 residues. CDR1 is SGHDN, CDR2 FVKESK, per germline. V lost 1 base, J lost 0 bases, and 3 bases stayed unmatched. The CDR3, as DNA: TGTGCCAGCAGCCAAGGGGACAGGGGAAGCTCCTACGAGCAGTACTTC. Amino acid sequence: CASSQGDRGSSYEQYF.

The CDR3 region has the DNA TGTGCCAGCAGCTTAGCGGGGAAGACCATGGAGACCCAGTACTTC. Its protein is CASSLAGKTMETQYF. The chain carries TRBV7-9 and TRBJ2-5; D remains unclear. This CDR3 region has 15 residues. The V gene lost 0 bases and the J gene lost 5 bases, with 13 bases spanning the gap. CDR1 and CDR2 (germline): SEHNR, FQNEAQ (reference sequence).

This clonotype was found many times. The CDR3 loop is CASSPSTTNEKLFF. The CDR3 DNA sequence: TGTGCCAGCTCACCCTCGACAACTAATGAAAAACTGTTTTTT. The V call is TRBV18, the J call TRBJ1-4; D is unclear. This CDR3 is 14 amino acids long. V lost 3 bases and J 0 bases, leaving 5 bases between the germline ends. Germline V CDR1 and CDR2: KGHSH, LQKENI.

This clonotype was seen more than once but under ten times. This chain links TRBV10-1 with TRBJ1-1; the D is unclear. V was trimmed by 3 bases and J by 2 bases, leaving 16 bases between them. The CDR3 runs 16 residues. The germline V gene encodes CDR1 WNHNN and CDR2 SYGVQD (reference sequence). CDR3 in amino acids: CASSDHGLLPNTEAFF. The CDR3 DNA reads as TGCGCCAGCAGTGACCATGGACTGCTGCCTAACACTGAAGCTTTCTTT.

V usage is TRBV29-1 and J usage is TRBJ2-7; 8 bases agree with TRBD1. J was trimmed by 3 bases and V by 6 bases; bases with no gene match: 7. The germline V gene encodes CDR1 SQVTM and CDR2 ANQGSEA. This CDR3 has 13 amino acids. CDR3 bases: TGCAGCGTGGACGGGACAGGCCGCTACGAGCAGTACTTC. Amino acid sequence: CSVDGTGRYEQYF.

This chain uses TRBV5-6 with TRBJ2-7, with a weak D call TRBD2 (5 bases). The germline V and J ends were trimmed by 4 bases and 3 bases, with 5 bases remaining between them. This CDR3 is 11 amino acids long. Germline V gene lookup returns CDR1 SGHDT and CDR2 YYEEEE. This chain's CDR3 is CASSRDYEQYF. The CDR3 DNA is TGTGCCAGCAGCCGGGACTACGAGCAGTACTTC. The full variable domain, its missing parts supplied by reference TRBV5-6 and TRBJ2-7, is DAGVTQSPTHLIKTRGQQVTLRCSPKSGHDTVSWYQQALGQGPQFIFQYYEEEERQRGNFPDRFSGHQFPNYSSELNVNALLLGDSALYLCASSRDYEQYFGPGTRLTVT.

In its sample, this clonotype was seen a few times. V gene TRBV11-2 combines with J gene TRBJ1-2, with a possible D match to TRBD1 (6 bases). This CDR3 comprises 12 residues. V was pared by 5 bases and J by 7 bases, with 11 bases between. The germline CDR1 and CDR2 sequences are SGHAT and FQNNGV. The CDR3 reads CASSAQGFGYTF. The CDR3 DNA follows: TGTGCCAGCAGCGCACAGGGCTTTGGCTACACCTTC.

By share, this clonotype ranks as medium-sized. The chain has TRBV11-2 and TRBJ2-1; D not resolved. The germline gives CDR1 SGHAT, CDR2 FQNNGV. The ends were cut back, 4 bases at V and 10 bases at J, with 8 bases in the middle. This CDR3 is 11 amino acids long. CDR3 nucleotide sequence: TGTGCCAGCAGCTATCGACGCGAGCAGTTCTTC. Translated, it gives CASSYRREQFF.

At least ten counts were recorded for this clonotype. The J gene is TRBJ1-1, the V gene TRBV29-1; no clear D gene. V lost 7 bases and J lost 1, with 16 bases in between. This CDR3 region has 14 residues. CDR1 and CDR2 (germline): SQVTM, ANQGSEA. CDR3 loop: CSAHSGVWNTEAFF. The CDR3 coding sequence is TGCAGCGCCCACAGCGGGGTTTGGAACACTGAAGCTTTCTTT.

The CDR3 sequence is CASSFPYRPNTGELFF. Here the CDR3 DNA reads TGTGCCAGCAGCTTCCCTTATAGGCCAAACACCGGGGAGCTGTTTTTT. The rearrangement links TRBV7-2 to TRBJ2-2; D gene ambiguous. V lost 3 bases and J 2 bases, leaving 13 bases between the germline ends. Germline loops: CDR1 SGHTA, CDR2 FQGNSA. CDR3 length equals 16 residues.

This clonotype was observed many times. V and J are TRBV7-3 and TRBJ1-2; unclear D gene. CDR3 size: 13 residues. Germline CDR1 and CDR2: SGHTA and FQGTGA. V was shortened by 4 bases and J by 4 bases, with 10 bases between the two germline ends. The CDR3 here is CASSSTWAYGYTF. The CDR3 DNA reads TGTGCCAGCAGCTCTACCTGGGCCTATGGCTACACCTTC.

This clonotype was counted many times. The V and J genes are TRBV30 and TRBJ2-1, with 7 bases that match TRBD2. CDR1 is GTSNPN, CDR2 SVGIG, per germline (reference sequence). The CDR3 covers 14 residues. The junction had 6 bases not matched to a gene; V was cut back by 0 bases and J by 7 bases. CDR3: CAWSVMRRGNEQFF. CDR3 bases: TGTGCCTGGAGTGTAATGAGGCGGGGGAATGAGCAGTTCTTC. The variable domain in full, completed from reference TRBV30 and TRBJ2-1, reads SQTIHQWPATLVQPVGSPLSLECTVEGTSNPNLYWYRQAAGRGLQLLFYSVGIGQISSEVPQNLSASRPQDRQFILSSKKLLLSDSGFYLCAWSVMRRGNEQFFGPGTRLTVL.

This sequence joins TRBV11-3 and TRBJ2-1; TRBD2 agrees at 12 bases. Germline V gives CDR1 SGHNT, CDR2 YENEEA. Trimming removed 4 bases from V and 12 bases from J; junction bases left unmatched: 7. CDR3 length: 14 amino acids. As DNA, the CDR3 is TGTGCCAGCAGCTCATTGACTAGCGGGAGTCGGCAGTTCTTC. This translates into CASSSLTSGSRQFF.

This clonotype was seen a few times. The DNA for the CDR3 is TGTGCCTGCGCCCCCGGGCAGTCCCACGAGCAGTACTTC. It codes for CACAPGQSHEQYF. The chain recombines TRBV30 with TRBJ2-7; D gene unclear. The CDR3 extends over 13 amino acids. Trimming removed 6 bases from V and 5 bases from J, with 17 bases in between. Germline V gene data show CDR1 as GTSNPN and CDR2 as SVGIG (reference sequence). Variable domain in full (rest from reference TRBV30 and TRBJ2-7): SQTIHQWPATLVQPVGSPLSLECTVEGTSNPNLYWYRQAAGRGLQLLFYSVGIGQISSEVPQNLSASRPQDRQFILSSKKLLLSDSGFYLCACAPGQSHEQYFGPGTRLTVT.

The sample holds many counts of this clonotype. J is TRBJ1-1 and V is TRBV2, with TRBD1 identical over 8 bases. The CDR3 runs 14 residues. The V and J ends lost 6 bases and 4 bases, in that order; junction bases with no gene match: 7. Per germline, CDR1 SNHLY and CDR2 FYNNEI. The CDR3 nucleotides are TGTGCCAGCAGGGACGGACAGGGTGGCACTGAAGCTTTCTTT. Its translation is CASRDGQGGTEAFF. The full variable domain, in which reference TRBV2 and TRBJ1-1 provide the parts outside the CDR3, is EPEVTQTPSHQVTQMGQEVILRCVPISNHLYFYWYRQILGQKVEFLVSFYNNEISEKSEIFDDQFSVERPDGSNFTLKIRSTKLEDSAMYFCASRDGQGGTEAFFGQGTRLTVV.

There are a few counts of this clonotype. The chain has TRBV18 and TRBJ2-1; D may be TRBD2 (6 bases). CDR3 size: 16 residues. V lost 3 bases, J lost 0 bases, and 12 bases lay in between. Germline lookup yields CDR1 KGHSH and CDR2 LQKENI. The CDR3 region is CASSPTSPSSYNEQFF. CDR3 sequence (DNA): TGTGCCAGCTCACCTACTAGCCCGAGCTCCTACAATGAGCAGTTCTTC.

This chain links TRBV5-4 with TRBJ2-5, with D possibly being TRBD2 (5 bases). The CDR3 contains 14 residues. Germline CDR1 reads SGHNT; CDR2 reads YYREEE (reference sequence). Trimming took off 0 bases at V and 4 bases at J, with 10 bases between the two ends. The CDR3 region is CASSLAGVPETQYF. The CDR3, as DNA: TGTGCCAGCAGCTTGGCCGGGGTTCCAGAGACCCAGTACTTC.

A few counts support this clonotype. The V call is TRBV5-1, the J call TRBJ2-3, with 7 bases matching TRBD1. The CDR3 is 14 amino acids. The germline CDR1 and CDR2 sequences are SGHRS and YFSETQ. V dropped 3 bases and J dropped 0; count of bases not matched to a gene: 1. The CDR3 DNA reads TGCGCCAGCAGCTGGGGACAGAGCACAGATACGCAGTATTTT. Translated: CASSWGQSTDTQYF.